This T cell receptor (beta chain) was identified in a study of blood T cell repertoires in COVID-19. Overall study context: From T cells, B-cell-depleted T cells, or PBMCs came the material, which was cDNA or gDNA.

CDR3 length: 15 residues. V lost 2 bases and J lost 5; bases outside the gene matches: 6. Germline assignment: CDR1 SGDLS and CDR2 YYNGEE. TCRdb's copy holds only in-frame clones and misses some; the assay was immunoSEQ multiplex PCR. The data contain more than 95,000 clones, around 85% of them singletons. This clonotype originated in an elderly woman with active or convalescent COVID-19. The V gene is TRBV9, the J gene TRBJ2-1, with 8 bases identical to TRBD2. Sample: peripheral blood. Here the CDR3 DNA reads TGTGCCAGCAGCGTCTTGAGCGGGGGTAACAATGAGCAGTTCTTC. This codes for CASSVLSGGNNEQFF.